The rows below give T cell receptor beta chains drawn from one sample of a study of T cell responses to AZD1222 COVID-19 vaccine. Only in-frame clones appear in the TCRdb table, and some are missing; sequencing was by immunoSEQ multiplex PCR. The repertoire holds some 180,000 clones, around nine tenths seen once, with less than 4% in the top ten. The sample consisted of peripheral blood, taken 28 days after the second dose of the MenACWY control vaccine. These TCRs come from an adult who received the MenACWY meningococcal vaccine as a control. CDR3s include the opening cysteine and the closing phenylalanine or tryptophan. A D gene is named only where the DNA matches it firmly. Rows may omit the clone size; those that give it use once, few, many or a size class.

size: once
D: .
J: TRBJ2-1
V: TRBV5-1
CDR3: CASSLAQYNEQFF
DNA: TGCGCCAGCAGCTTGGCCCAGTACAATGAGCAGTTCTTC

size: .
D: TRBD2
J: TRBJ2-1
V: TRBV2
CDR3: CASSEGSSGDNEQFF
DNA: TGTGCCAGCAGTGAAGGGTCTAGCGGGGATAATGAGCAGTTCTTC

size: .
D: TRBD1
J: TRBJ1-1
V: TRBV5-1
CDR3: CASSLEGANTEAFF
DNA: TGCGCCAGCAGCTTGGAGGGGGCCAACACTGAAGCTTTCTTT

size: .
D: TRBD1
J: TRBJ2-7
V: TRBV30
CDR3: CAWGGTGFYEQYF
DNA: TGTGCCTGGGGCGGGACAGGGTTCTACGAGCAGTACTTC

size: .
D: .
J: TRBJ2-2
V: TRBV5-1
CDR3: CASSQWTYTGELFF
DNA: TGCGCCAGCAGCCAATGGACCTACACCGGGGAGCTGTTTTTT

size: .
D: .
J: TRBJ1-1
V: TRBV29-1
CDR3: CSVVVGGLGAGDTEAFF
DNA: TGCAGCGTTGTAGTTGGGGGTTTGGGGGCAGGGGACACTGAAGCTTTCTTT

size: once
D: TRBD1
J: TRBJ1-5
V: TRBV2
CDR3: CASSAGTGVWAQHF
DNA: TGTGCCAGCAGTGCCGGGACAGGGGTATGGGCCCAGCATTTT

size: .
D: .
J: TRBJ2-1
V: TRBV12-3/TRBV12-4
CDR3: CASSRGAGEQFF
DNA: TGTGCCAGCAGCCGAGGTGCGGGCGAGCAGTTCTTC

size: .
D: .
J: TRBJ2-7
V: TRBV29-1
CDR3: CSVSVQGGGEQYF
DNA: TGCAGCGTTTCCGTACAGGGAGGTGGCGAGCAGTACTTC

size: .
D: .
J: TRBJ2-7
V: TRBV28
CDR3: CASSLAGGSYEQYF
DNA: TGTGCCAGCAGCTTAGCAGGCGGTTCCTACGAGCAGTACTTC

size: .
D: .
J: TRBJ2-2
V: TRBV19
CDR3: CASSISAVNTGELFF
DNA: TGTGCCAGTAGTATATCGGCGGTGAACACCGGGGAGCTGTTTTTT

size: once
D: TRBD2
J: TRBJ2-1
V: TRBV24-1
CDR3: CATSDPASGSSYNEQFF
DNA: TGTGCCACCAGTGACCCGGCTAGCGGCAGCTCCTACAATGAGCAGTTCTTC

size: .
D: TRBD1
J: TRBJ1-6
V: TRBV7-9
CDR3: CASSPQGDSPLHF
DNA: TGTGCCAGCAGCCCACAGGGGGATTCACCCCTCCACTTT

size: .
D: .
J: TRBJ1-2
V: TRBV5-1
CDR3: CASSLAGGSDHGYTF
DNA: TGCGCCAGCAGCTTGGCGGGGGGGTCGGATCATGGCTACACCTTC

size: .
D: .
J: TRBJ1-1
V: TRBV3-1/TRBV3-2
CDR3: CASSPRDRGDTEAFF
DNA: TGTGCCAGCAGCCCCCGGGACCGCGGGGACACTGAAGCTTTCTTT

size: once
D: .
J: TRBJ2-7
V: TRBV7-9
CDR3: CASSSPTISYEQYF
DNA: TGTGCCAGCAGCTCGCCAACAATCTCCTACGAGCAGTACTTC

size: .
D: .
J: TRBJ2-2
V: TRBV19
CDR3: CASSIRRGDSGELFF
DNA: TGTGCCAGTAGTATAAGGCGGGGCGATAGCGGGGAGCTGTTTTTT

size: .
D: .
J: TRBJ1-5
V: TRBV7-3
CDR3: CASSSDPVGPQHF
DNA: TGTGCCAGCAGTTCGGACCCCGTTGGGCCCCAGCATTTT

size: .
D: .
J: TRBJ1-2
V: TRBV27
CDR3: CASSRLGRSPSNGYTF
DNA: TGTGCCAGCTCGAGGCTAGGCAGATCCCCTTCGAATGGCTACACCTTC

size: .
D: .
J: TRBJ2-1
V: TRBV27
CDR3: CASSFGTRGYNEQFF
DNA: TGTGCCAGCAGTTTTGGGACCCGCGGGTACAATGAGCAGTTCTTC

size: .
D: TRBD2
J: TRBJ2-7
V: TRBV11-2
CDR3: CASSPRGLAGDEQYF
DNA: TGTGCCAGCAGCCCCCGCGGGCTAGCGGGAGACGAGCAGTACTTC

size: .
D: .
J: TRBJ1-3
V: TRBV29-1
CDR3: CSVEWQRPSGNTIYF
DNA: TGCAGCGTTGAGTGGCAGCGACCCTCTGGAAACACCATATATTTT

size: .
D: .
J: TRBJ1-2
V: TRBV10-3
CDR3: CAISLKTDNYGYTF
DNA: TGTGCCATCAGTCTTAAGACGGATAACTATGGCTACACCTTC

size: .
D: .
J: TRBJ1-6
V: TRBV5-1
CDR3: CASSSLDSYNSPLHF
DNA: TGCGCCAGCAGCTCTCTGGACTCCTATAATTCACCCCTCCACTTT

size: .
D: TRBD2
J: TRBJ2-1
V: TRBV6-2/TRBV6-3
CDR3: CASSLGTSGRAWGEQFF
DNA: TGTGCCAGCAGTCTCGGGACTAGCGGGAGGGCGTGGGGTGAGCAGTTCTTC

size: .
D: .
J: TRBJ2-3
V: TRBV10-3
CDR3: CATQILDTQYF
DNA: TGTGCCACCCAGATTTTGGATACGCAGTATTTT

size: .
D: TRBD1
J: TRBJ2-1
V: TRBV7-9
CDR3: CASRVDRGLAGEQFF
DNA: TGTGCCAGCAGGGTGGACAGGGGGCTGGCGGGTGAGCAGTTCTTC

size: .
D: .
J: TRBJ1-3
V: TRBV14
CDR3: CASSQDLRNTIYF
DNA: TGTGCCAGCAGCCAAGATCTACGAAACACCATATATTTT

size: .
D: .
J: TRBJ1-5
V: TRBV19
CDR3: CASSIDEGFNQPQHF
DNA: TGTGCCAGTAGTATAGACGAGGGGTTCAATCAGCCCCAGCATTTT

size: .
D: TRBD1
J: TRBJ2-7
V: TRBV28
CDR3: CASSLWGDRSYEQYF
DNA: TGTGCCAGCAGTTTATGGGGGGACAGATCCTACGAGCAGTACTTC

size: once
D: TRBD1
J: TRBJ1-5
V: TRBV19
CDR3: CASSKAGTGGIINQPQHF
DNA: TGTGCCAGTAGTAAAGCCGGGACAGGGGGTATTATCAATCAGCCCCAGCATTTT

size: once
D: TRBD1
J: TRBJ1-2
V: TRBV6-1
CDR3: CASSGSGTGRYYGYTF
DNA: TGTGCCAGCAGTGGATCCGGGACAGGGAGGTACTATGGCTACACCTTC

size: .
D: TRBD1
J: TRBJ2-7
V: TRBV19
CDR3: CASRPGQGSRAAGEQYF
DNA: TGTGCCAGTAGGCCTGGACAGGGGAGCCGCGCCGCTGGCGAGCAGTACTTC

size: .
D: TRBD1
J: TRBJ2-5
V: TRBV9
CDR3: CASSFGTGGAEGETQYF
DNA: TGTGCCAGCAGCTTCGGGACAGGGGGCGCGGAAGGGGAGACCCAGTACTTC

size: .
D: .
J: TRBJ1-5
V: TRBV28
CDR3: CASQGDQPQHF
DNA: TGTGCCAGCCAAGGGGATCAGCCCCAGCATTTT

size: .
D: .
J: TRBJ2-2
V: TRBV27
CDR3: CASSLLSSGISNTGELFF
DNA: TGTGCCAGCAGTTTACTTAGCTCAGGGATCTCGAACACCGGGGAGCTGTTTTTT

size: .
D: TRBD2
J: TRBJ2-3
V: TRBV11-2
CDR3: CASSLDELAATDTQYF
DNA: TGTGCCAGCAGCTTAGATGAGCTAGCGGCCACAGATACGCAGTATTTT